A selection of T cell receptor beta chains follows, all from one sample in a study of blood T cell repertoires in COVID-19. Profiled with immunoSEQ multiplex PCR; TCRdb holds only in-frame clones, not every one. The table lists a few hundred thousand clones, more than 75% of them singletons. Source material: PBMCs or T cells enriched from blood (not recorded which). The receptors shown here come from a woman aged 40 to 50 who had recovered from COVID-19. The CDR3 runs from the conserved cysteine through the conserved F or W. A D gene is named only where the DNA matches it firmly. The size field is filled for only some rows; it gives once, few, many or a size class.

abundance,j_gene,v_gene,d_gene,CDR3aa,CDR3nt
-,TRBJ2-3,TRBV24-1,TRBD2,CANSIRLAHVAGADTQYF,TGTGCCAATTCGATACGACTAGCCCACGTTGCTGGCGCCGATACGCAGTATTTT
-,TRBJ1-1,TRBV18,-,CASSIRGRKDNTEAFF,TGTGCCAGCTCAATTCGTGGGCGAAAGGATAACACTGAAGCTTTCTTT
-,TRBJ2-5,TRBV11-2,TRBD2,CASSFVSGGPETQYF,TGTGCCAGCAGCTTCGTCTCGGGAGGGCCAGAGACCCAGTACTTC
once,TRBJ1-1,TRBV27,TRBD1,CASSFSQGAVDTEAFF,TGTGCCAGCAGTTTTTCACAGGGGGCGGTAGACACTGAAGCTTTCTTT
-,TRBJ1-1,TRBV6-5,-,CASSYSRKMNTEAFF,TGTGCCAGCAGTTACTCGAGGAAAATGAACACTGAAGCTTTCTTT
-,TRBJ1-5,TRBV30,-,CAWSVRGDQPQHF,TGTGCCTGGAGTGTACGCGGTGATCAGCCCCAGCATTTT
few,TRBJ1-1,TRBV29-1,-,CSVVVGARWAFF,TGCAGCGTTGTCGTGGGGGCCAGGTGGGCTTTCTTT
-,TRBJ1-1,TRBV5-1,TRBD1,CASSLAEGAGTEAFF,TGCGCCAGCAGCTTGGCGGAGGGGGCAGGCACTGAAGCTTTCTTT
-,TRBJ1-2,TRBV18,-,CASSPPVDRPYGYTF,TGTGCCAGCTCACCACCGGTAGACAGACCTTATGGCTACACCTTC
-,TRBJ1-2,TRBV4-1,-,CASSQESRTDYGYTF,TGCGCCAGCAGCCAAGAGTCTCGGACAGACTATGGCTACACCTTC
-,TRBJ1-4,TRBV7-9,TRBD1,CASSPSQGASEFF,TGTGCCAGCAGCCCCTCCCAGGGGGCGAGTGAGTTTTTT
-,TRBJ1-1,TRBV11-2,-,CASSSRTGQNTEAFF,TGTGCCAGCAGCTCCCGCACAGGGCAGAACACTGAAGCTTTCTTT
-,TRBJ1-2,TRBV2,TRBD1,CASTPSGQGLDGYTF,TGTGCCAGTACGCCCTCGGGACAGGGTTTAGATGGCTACACCTTC
-,TRBJ2-2,TRBV24-1,-,CATSDSRGSVNTGELFF,TGTGCCACCAGTGACTCTCGGGGGTCTGTGAACACCGGGGAGCTGTTTTTT
few,TRBJ1-2,TRBV30,-,CACAIDGNYGYTF,TGTGCCTGTGCCATTGACGGGAACTATGGCTACACCTTC
-,TRBJ2-3,TRBV4-3,TRBD2,CASSLAGGTDTQYF,TGCGCCAGCAGCTTAGCGGGAGGCACAGATACGCAGTATTTT
-,TRBJ2-3,TRBV29-1,TRBD2,CSVEGLATDTQYF,TGCAGCGTTGAGGGACTAGCAACAGATACGCAGTATTTT
-,TRBJ1-2,TRBV28,-,CASSLGGYGYTF,TGTGCCAGCAGTTTAGGGGGGTATGGCTACACCTTC
-,TRBJ1-2,TRBV10-3,TRBD1,CAISEPGTVYGYTF,TGTGCCATCAGTGAGCCCGGGACAGTCTATGGCTACACCTTC
few,TRBJ1-2,TRBV18,-,CASSPRGRDGYTF,TGTGCCAGCTCACCACGAGGTCGAGATGGCTACACCTTC
-,TRBJ2-5,TRBV5-1,-,CASSLEGGGETQYF,TGCGCCAGCAGCTTGGAAGGGGGTGGAGAGACCCAGTACTTC
-,TRBJ2-7,TRBV18,TRBD2,CASSPLLAGGNEQYF,TGTGCCAGCTCACCACTACTAGCGGGAGGAAACGAGCAGTACTTC
-,TRBJ2-5,TRBV18,-,CASSPAQVAGETQYF,TGTGCCAGCTCACCTGCACAGGTCGCAGGGGAGACCCAGTACTTC
-,TRBJ2-7,TRBV28,-,CASRTGPPYEQYF,TGTGCCAGCAGGACTGGCCCTCCCTACGAGCAGTACTTC
-,TRBJ1-3,TRBV20-1,-,CSASSPAGNTIYF,TGCAGTGCTAGTTCCCCTGCTGGAAACACCATATATTTT
-,TRBJ1-1,TRBV29-1,-,CSASEGTNTEAFF,TGCAGCGCATCGGAGGGTACGAACACTGAAGCTTTCTTT
-,TRBJ1-2,TRBV9,TRBD1,CASSVGQVHDGYTF,TGTGCCAGCAGCGTGGGACAGGTCCACGATGGCTACACCTTC
-,TRBJ2-7,TRBV4-3,-,CASSQDMSSAYEQYF,TGCGCCAGCAGCCAAGATATGTCTAGCGCTTACGAGCAGTACTTC
-,TRBJ2-7,TRBV3-1/TRBV3-2,-,CASALGLNSYEQYF,TGTGCCAGCGCGCTGGGCTTAAACTCCTACGAGCAGTACTTC
-,TRBJ1-5,TRBV4-1,-,CASSVQQGQGNQPQHF,TGCGCCAGCAGCGTGCAACAGGGTCAGGGCAATCAGCCCCAGCATTTT
-,TRBJ2-3,TRBV18,TRBD1,CASSPRGTGSDTQYF,TGTGCCAGCTCACCACGCGGGACAGGATCAGATACGCAGTATTTT
-,TRBJ2-1,TRBV15,TRBD2,CATSPGLADYNEQFF,TGTGCCACCAGCCCTGGACTAGCGGACTACAATGAGCAGTTCTTC
few,TRBJ2-7,TRBV3-1/TRBV3-2,TRBD1,CASSRRDRNYEQYF,TGTGCCAGCAGCCGAAGGGACAGAAACTACGAGCAGTACTTC
-,TRBJ2-7,TRBV4-2,-,CASSQDLALAAISYEQYF,TGTGCCAGCAGCCAAGATTTAGCCCTAGCAGCAATCTCCTACGAGCAGTACTTC
once,TRBJ2-7,TRBV19,-,CASSVGGSTYEQYF,TGTGCCAGTTCCGTAGGCGGTTCTACCTACGAGCAGTACTTC
once,TRBJ2-3,TRBV3-1/TRBV3-2,TRBD2,CASSQDRLAGGSTDTQYF,TGTGCCAGCAGCCAAGATCGGCTAGCGGGAGGATCCACAGATACGCAGTATTTT
-,TRBJ2-6,TRBV27,-,CASSRLSVGANVLTF,TGTGCCAGCAGTAGACTTAGCGTGGGGGCCAACGTCCTGACTTTC
-,TRBJ2-1,TRBV4-1,TRBD1,CASSHEGAAHNEQFF,TGCGCCAGCAGCCACGAGGGGGCGGCCCACAATGAGCAGTTCTTC
-,TRBJ2-7,TRBV4-3,-,CASSQDTTYEQYF,TGCGCCAGCAGCCAAGACACAACCTACGAGCAGTACTTC
-,TRBJ2-5,TRBV27,-,CASPVETQYF,TGTGCCAGCCCGGTAGAGACCCAGTACTTC
few,TRBJ2-7,TRBV4-3,TRBD1,CASSQDRGTVSYEQYF,TGCGCCAGCAGCCAAGATAGGGGGACAGTCTCCTACGAGCAGTACTTC
-,TRBJ2-3,TRBV7-9,TRBD2,CASSRPGLRTSGVTDTQYF,TGTGCCAGCAGCCGACCGGGACTCAGGACTAGCGGAGTCACAGATACGCAGTATTTT
once,TRBJ2-1,TRBV29-1,-,CSVDQAYNEQFF,TGCAGCGTTGATCAAGCGTACAATGAGCAGTTCTTC
-,TRBJ1-2,TRBV5-5,TRBD1,CASSRAQGQMGYGYTF,TGTGCCAGCAGCCGAGCGCAGGGACAGATGGGGTATGGCTACACCTTC
-,TRBJ1-2,TRBV19,-,CASSPRQVDYGYTF,TGTGCCAGTAGTCCGAGACAGGTCGACTATGGCTACACCTTC
-,TRBJ1-1,TRBV5-6,TRBD1,CASSLYAGGHNTEAFF,TGTGCCAGCAGCTTGTACGCAGGGGGGCACAACACTGAAGCTTTCTTT
-,TRBJ1-2,TRBV4-3,-,CASSQDLNGGYTF,TGCGCCAGCAGCCAAGATTTAAACGGGGGCTACACCTTC
-,TRBJ2-1,TRBV6-6,TRBD2,CASSYGGGRGQDEQFF,TGTGCCAGCAGTTACGGGGGCGGGAGGGGACAAGATGAGCAGTTCTTC
-,TRBJ2-2,TRBV2,-,CASIREVLTGELFF,TGTGCCAGCATACGCGAGGTGCTCACCGGGGAGCTGTTTTTT
-,TRBJ1-1,TRBV3-1/TRBV3-2,-,CASSQAYRNTEAFF,TGTGCCAGCAGCCAGGCATACAGGAACACTGAAGCTTTCTTT
-,TRBJ2-1,TRBV11-3,TRBD2,CASSKQGLAGGDEQFF,TGTGCCAGCAGCAAACAGGGACTAGCGGGAGGGGATGAGCAGTTCTTC